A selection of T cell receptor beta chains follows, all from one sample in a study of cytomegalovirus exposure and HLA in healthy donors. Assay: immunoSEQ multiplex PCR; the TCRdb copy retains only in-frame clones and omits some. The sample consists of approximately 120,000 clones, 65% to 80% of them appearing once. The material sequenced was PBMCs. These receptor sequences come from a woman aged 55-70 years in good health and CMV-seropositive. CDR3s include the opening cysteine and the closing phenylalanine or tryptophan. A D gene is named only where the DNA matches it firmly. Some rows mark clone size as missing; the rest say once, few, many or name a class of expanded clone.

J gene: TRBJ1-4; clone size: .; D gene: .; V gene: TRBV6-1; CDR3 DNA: TGTGCCAGCAGTGAACTGAATGAAAAACTGTTTTTT; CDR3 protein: CASSELNEKLFF
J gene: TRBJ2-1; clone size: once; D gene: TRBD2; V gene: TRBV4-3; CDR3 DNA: TGCGCCAGCAGCCCCCGGGGACTAGTCAATGAGCAGTTCTTC; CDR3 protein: CASSPRGLVNEQFF
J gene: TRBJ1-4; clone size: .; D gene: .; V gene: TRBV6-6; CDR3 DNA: TGTGCCAGCCGCGAGAGGGGGGGGAATGAAAAACTGTTTTTT; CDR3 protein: CASRERGGNEKLFF
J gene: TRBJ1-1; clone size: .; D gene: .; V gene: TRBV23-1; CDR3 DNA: TGCGCCAGCAGTCTATCCCCAAGTAGAGGCACTGAAGCTTTCTTT; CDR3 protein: CASSLSPSRGTEAFF
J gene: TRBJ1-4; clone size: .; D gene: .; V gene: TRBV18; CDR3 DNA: TGTGCCAGCTCACCGAGCCAGGGAGGTGAAAAACTGTTTTTT; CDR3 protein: CASSPSQGGEKLFF
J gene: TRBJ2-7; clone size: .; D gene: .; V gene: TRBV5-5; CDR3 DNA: TGTGCCAGCAGCCTCCCTCCTCGCGGTGGCTACGAGCAGTACTTC; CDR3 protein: CASSLPPRGGYEQYF
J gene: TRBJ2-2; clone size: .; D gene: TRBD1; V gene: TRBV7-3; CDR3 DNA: TGTGCCAGCAGCTTTGAACAGGGGGCTAGGCGGACCGGGGAGCTGTTTTTT; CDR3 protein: CASSFEQGARRTGELFF
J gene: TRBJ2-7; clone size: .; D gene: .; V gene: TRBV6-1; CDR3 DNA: TGTGCCAGCAGTGAAAGGGGGGACAGCTCCTACGAGCAGTACTTC; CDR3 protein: CASSERGDSSYEQYF
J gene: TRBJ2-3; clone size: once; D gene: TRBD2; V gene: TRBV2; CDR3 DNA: TGTGCCAGCAGTGAAGGAACTAGCGGCCAAACTGGGACAGATACGCAGTATTTT; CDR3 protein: CASSEGTSGQTGTDTQYF
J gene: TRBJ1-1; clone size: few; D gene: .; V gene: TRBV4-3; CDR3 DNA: TGCGCCAGCAGCCATCGGGACTGGGGGACTGAAGCTTTCTTT; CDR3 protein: CASSHRDWGTEAFF
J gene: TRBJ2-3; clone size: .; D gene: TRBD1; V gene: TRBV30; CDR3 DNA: TGTGCCTGGAGTCGACAGGGGGTTGATACGCAGTATTTT; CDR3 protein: CAWSRQGVDTQYF
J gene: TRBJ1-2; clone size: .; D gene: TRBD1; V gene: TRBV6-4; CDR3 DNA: TGTGCCAGCAGTGAAATAGGGGGCTGGGATCGTGGCTACACCTTC; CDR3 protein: CASSEIGGWDRGYTF
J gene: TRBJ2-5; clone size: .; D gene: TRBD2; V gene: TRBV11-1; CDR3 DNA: TGTGCCAGCACCGTAGCGGGGGCAGGGGAGACCCAGTACTTC; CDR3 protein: CASTVAGAGETQYF
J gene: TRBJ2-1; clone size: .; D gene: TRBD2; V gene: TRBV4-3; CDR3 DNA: TGCGCCAGCAGCCAAGATCAGGGGAGACTAGCGGGAGTCAATGAGCAGTTCTTC; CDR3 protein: CASSQDQGRLAGVNEQFF
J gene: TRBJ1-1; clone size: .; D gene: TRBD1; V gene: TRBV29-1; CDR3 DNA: TGCAGCGAGACCGGGACAGCGAACACTGAAGCTTTCTTT; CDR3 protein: CSETGTANTEAFF
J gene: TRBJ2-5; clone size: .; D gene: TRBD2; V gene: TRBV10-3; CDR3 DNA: TGTGCCATCAAAGGGACTAGCGGGGAACTAGAGACCCAGTACTTC; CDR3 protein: CAIKGTSGELETQYF
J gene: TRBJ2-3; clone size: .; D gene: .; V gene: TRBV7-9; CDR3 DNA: TGTGCCAGCAGCTTAGTCGGAACAGTACCCACAGATACGCAGTATTTT; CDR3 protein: CASSLVGTVPTDTQYF
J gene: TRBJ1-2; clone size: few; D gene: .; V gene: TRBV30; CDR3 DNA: TGTGCCTGGAGCGGGGGTAACTATGGCTACACCTTC; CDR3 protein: CAWSGGNYGYTF
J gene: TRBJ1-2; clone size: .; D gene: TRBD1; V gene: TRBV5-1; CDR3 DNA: TGCGCCAGCAGCATTACAGGGGGTGCAATAGGGGGCTACGCCTTC; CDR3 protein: CASSITGGAIGGYAF
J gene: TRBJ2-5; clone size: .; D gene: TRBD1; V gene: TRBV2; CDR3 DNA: TGTGCCAGCAGTGAAAGACAAGGCGGACAGGGGGAGACCCAGTACTTC; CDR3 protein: CASSERQGGQGETQYF
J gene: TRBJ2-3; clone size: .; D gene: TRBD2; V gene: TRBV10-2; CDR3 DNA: TGCGCCAGCAGATCACTAGCGGGGGGGACAGATACGCAGTATTTT; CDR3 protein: CASRSLAGGTDTQYF
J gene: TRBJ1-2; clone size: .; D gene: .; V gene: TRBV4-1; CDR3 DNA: TGCGCCAGCAGCCAAGTGGGCCGCTATGGCTACACCTTC; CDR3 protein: CASSQVGRYGYTF
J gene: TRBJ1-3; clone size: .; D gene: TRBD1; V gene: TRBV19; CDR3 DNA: TGTGCCAGTAGTATGGACAGGGCGAGTGAAAACACCATATATTTT; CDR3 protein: CASSMDRASENTIYF
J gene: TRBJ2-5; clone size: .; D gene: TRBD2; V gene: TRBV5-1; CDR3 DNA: TGCGCCAGCAGCCGAGGAAGCGGGGGGGGAGAGACCCAGTACTTC; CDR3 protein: CASSRGSGGGETQYF
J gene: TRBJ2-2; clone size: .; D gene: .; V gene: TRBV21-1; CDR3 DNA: TGTGCCAGCAGCAAAGCGCATCTCCCGCTCGGACAGGGGGCGACCGGGGAGCTGTTTTTT; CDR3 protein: CASSKAHLPLGQGATGELFF
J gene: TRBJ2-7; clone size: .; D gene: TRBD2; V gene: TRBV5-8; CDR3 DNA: TGTGCCAGCAGCAAGCGGGGGACCTCCTACGAGCAGTACTTC; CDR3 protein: CASSKRGTSYEQYF
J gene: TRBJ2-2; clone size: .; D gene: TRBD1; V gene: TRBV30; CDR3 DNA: TGTGCCTGGAGTAGGCAGGGGGCGAAAACCGGGGAGCTGTTTTTT; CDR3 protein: CAWSRQGAKTGELFF
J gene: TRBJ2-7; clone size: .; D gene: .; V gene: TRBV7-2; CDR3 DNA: TGTGCCAGCAGCTCCCTAAGCGGGTTCTACGAGCAGTACTTC; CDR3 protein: CASSSLSGFYEQYF
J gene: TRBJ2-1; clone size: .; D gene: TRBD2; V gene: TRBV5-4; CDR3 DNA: TGTGCCAGCAGCCGCCTAGGAGCGGGGGCCTACAATGAGCAGTTCTTC; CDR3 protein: CASSRLGAGAYNEQFF
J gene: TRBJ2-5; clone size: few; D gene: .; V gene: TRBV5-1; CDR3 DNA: TGCGCCAGCAGGGCCAGCGACGAGACCCAGTACTTC; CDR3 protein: CASRASDETQYF
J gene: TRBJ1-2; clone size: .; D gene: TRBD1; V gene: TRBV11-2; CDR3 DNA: TGTGCCAGCAGCTCATACCGGGACAGGGGTCTTGGCTACACCTTC; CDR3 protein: CASSSYRDRGLGYTF
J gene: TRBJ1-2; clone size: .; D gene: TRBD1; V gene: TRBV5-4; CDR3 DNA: TGTGCCAGCAGCTTGGGGTCTGGGACAGCTTCTAACTATGGCTACACCTTC; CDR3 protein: CASSLGSGTASNYGYTF
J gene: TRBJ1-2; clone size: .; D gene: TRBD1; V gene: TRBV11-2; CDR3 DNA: TGTGCCAGCAGCTGGACAGGGAACGCTAACTATGGCTACACCTTC; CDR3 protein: CASSWTGNANYGYTF
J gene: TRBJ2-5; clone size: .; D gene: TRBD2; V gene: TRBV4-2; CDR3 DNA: TGTGCCAGCAGCCAAGGAGGTGGAGCGGGACCACAAGAGACCCAGTACTTC; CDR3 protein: CASSQGGGAGPQETQYF
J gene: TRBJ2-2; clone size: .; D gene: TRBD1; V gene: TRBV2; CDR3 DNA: TGTGCCAGCAGGAAGACAGGGGGCTCTGGCGGGGCTACGACGGAGCTGTTTTTT; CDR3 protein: CASRKTGGSGGATTELFF
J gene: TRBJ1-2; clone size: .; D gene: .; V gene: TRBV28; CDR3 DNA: TGTGCCAGCAGTTTAGGACAGAACTATGGCTACACCTTC; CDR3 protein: CASSLGQNYGYTF
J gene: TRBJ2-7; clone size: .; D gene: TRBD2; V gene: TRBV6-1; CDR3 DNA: TGTGCCAGCAACCGGGAGGGTCGGGGCTACGAGCAGTACTTC; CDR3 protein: CASNREGRGYEQYF
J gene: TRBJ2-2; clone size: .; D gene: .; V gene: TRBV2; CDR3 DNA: TGTGCCAGCAGCTCACAGGGAACCGGGGAGCTGTTTTTT; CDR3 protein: CASSSQGTGELFF
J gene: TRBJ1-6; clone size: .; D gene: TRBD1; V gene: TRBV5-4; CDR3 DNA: TGTGCCAGCAGCTTGAACAGGGGAATGGGTTCACCCCTCCACTTT; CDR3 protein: CASSLNRGMGSPLHF
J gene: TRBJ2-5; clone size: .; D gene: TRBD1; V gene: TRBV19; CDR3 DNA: TGTGCCAGTACCCGGACAGGTGGTGGTATGGAGACCCAGTACTTC; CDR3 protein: CASTRTGGGMETQYF
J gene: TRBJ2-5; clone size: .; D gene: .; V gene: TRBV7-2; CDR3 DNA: TGTGCCAGCAGCTTAGCGGGGGGAGGAGTTAAAGAGACCCAGTACTTC; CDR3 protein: CASSLAGGGVKETQYF
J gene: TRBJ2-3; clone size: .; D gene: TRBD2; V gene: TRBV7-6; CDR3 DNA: TGTGCCAGCAGCCGGGAGACTAGCGGGATAAGCACAGATACGCAGTATTTT; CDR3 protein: CASSRETSGISTDTQYF
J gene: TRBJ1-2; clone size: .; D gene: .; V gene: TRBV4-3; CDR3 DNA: TGCGCCAGCAGCCAAGATACAGATGCAGGGCTCTACACCTTC; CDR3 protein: CASSQDTDAGLYTF